This T cell receptor beta chain was found in a study of T cells expressing NK-cell markers (dated by TCRdb to the early 2020s). Background for the entire study: TCR beta-chain repertoires were profiled in sorted CD3+CD56+NKG2C+, CD3+CD56+NKG2C- and CD3+CD56-NKG2C+ T-cell subsets from seven or eight donors. Among the eight sequenced donors, seven were HCMV-seropositive and one was HCMV-seronegative. The eight sequenced donors were randomly selected healthy volunteers, three men and five women. Libraries were sequenced as 2 x 150 bp reads on Illumina HiSeq 2000/2500, MiSeq or NextSeq.

HCMV serostatus was determined by detecting HCMV-specific IgG in serum with a commercial ELISA kit. Ficoll density gradient centrifugation was used to isolate peripheral blood mononuclear cells from blood. For this clonotype: Its antigen target is currently unknown.

The investigation overall reported the following: It remained unclear whether the expanded NKG2C-expressing T cell clones were specific for HCMV antigens. Those dominant clonotypes were again the most abundant among CD3+CD56-NKG2C+ cells in a handful of donors, at about 25-65%. In 6 or 7 donors, the dominant CD3+CD56+NKG2C+ clonotypes ranked among the top 10 CD8+ clonotypes, making up about 1.0-8% of CD8+ T cells.

Sequencer: Illumina HiSeq 2000. TCR beta cDNA libraries were prepared using 5'RACE template switching, which introduced a universal primer site and unique molecular identifiers. Priming for cDNA synthesis came from the TCR beta constant segment, and two successive PCR amplification steps followed. As for the authors' bioinformatics: MIGEC handled demultiplexing of the reads and grouping by UMI, while MiTCR was used to assemble and quantify clonotypes. To exclude erroneous sequences, only TCR cDNA sequences supported by at least two reads were retained. Downstream repertoire analysis used the tcR package, and clonotypes were matched across fractions by CDR3 nucleotide sequence plus V segment. VDJmatch was used to annotate antigen specificity against VDJdb, with one amino acid substitution in CDR3 allowed. TCRdb reanalyzed the reads, keeping one entry per CDR3 protein sequence and omitting DNA. These V and J calls derive from TCRdb rather than the authors' analysis. This sample's records show hundreds of thousands of distinct CDR3 sequences. The top ten clones comprise roughly 4.2% of the sample.

From the cysteine through the phenylalanine, the CDR3 covers 14 amino acids. DNA was not recorded. This receptor was obtained from a woman aged 18-69 years in good health. The chain is made from TRBV12-3 or TRBV12-4 and TRBJ2-7; lacking DNA, the TRBD2 call made by TCRdb goes unchecked. Sample: blood T cells: a sorted CD56 or NKG2C T cell subset, CD4+ or CD8+ T cells, or bulk PBMC T cells (not recorded which). Here the CDR3 is given as CASSPRLSGNEQYF.